Listed here are 15 T cell receptor beta chains from one sample, sequenced in a study of shared clonotypes between healthy human individuals. Produced via immunoSEQ multiplex PCR; TCRdb's table is partial and in-frame only. The data contain 2 million to 2.5 million clones, around 95% of them seen just once; the ten biggest clones take up roughly 0.13%. Specimen: naive CD4+ T cells sorted from blood. As for subset: CD45RA+ positively selected. The receptors shown here come from a young man in good health.

The chain couples TRBV5-4 to TRBJ2-7; D might be TRBD2 (6 bases). CDR1 SGHNT and CDR2 YYREEE come from the germline V gene (reference sequence). This CDR3 is 15 amino acids long. The V and J ends lost 4 bases and 0 bases respectively, with 14 bases between them. This CDR3 reads CASSRGLGVSYEQYF. The CDR3 DNA is TGTGCCAGCAGCAGGGGACTGGGGGTCTCCTACGAGCAGTACTTC.

With regard to this clone: At the DNA level, this CDR3 is encoded by other sequences in the same sample as well. V is TRBV6-5 and J is TRBJ1-3, with D perhaps matching TRBD1 (6 bases). With 6 bases removed from V and 0 bases from J, the gap between germline ends came to 12 bases. The CDR3 length is 15 residues. Per the germline V gene, CDR1 is MNHEY and CDR2 is SVGAGI. The DNA of the CDR3 is TGTGCCAGCAGCCGCAGGGGATCCTCTGGAAACACCATATATTTT. Protein: CASSRRGSSGNTIYF.

The V and J genes are TRBV2 and TRBJ1-1; D gene ambiguous. CDR1 SNHLY and CDR2 FYNNEI come from the germline V gene. The CDR3 has 15 residues. The ends were cut back, 6 bases at V and 3 bases at J, with 17 bases in the middle. The CDR3, as DNA: TGTGCCAGCAGAGCACCGGGGAAGGTGGACACTGAAGCTTTCTTT. Residues: CASRAPGKVDTEAFF.

This clone was counted once. This chain connects TRBV7-5 to TRBJ2-7. TRBV7-5 is tagged as a pseudogene. CDR3 length: 23 amino acids. The CDR3 DNA is TGTGCCAGAAGCTTAGCCACTTCCAGGGTGTTCCCGTGTGTGTCAGCGGAGGCTTACGAGCAGTACTTC. The encoded protein is CARSLATSRVFPCVSAEAYEQYF.

The V call is TRBV27, the J call TRBJ1-2; possibly TRBD1 for D (5 bases). CDR3 length equals 14 residues. V lost 6 bases and J lost 4, with 15 bases in between. From germline, CDR1 is MNHEY and CDR2 SMNVEV (reference sequence). The CDR3 region is CASRKNGAGYGYTF. The CDR3 bases are TGTGCCAGCAGAAAAAACGGGGCGGGCTATGGCTACACCTTC.

V gene TRBV5-4 combines with J gene TRBJ2-7; D may be TRBD1 or TRBD2 (5 bases each). The V end lost 6 bases, the J end lost 3 bases, and 13 bases lay between the germline ends. This CDR3 is 13 amino acids long. CDR1 SGHNT and CDR2 YYREEE come from the germline V gene (reference sequence). The CDR3: CASKGLGDYEQYF. The CDR3 region has the DNA TGTGCCAGCAAAGGTTTGGGGGACTACGAGCAGTACTTC. The full variable domain, in which reference TRBV5-4 and TRBJ2-7 provide the parts outside the CDR3, is ETGVTQSPTHLIKTRGQQVTLRCSSQSGHNTVSWYQQALGQGPQFIFQYYREEENGRGNFPPRFSGLQFPNYSSELNVNALELDDSALYLCASKGLGDYEQYFGPGTRLTVT.

The CDR3 DNA is TGTGCCAGCAGCAAGGGACAGGATAACTCTGGAAACACCATATATTTT. It encodes CASSKGQDNSGNTIYF. The J gene is TRBJ1-3, the V gene TRBV5-4; 8 bases map to TRBD1. V was pared by 4 bases and J by 0 bases, with 6 bases of the junction left unmatched. CDR1 is SGHNT and CDR2 is YYREEE in the germline V gene (reference sequence). CDR3 length equals 16 residues.

The rearrangement links TRBV4-1 to TRBJ2-2; 11 bases fit TRBD2. Germline-derived CDR1 and CDR2 are MGHRA and YSYEKL. CDR3 length: 18 residues. Trimming took 4 bases from V and 4 from J; bases not matched to a gene: 11. The CDR3 loop reads CASSLALAGDVGTGELFF. The DNA of the CDR3 is TGCGCCAGCAGCCTAGCACTAGCGGGAGACGTCGGCACCGGGGAGCTGTTTTTT.

V gene TRBV25-1 combines with J gene TRBJ2-3, with D possibly being TRBD2 (5 bases). V lost 6 bases and J 5 bases, leaving 12 bases between the germline ends. The CDR3 totals 13 residues. CDR1 MGHDK and CDR2 SYGVNS come from the germline V gene. The CDR3, as DNA: TGTGCCAGCAGCCCCTTCGGGGTAGATACGCAGTATTTT. The encoded protein is CASSPFGVDTQYF. Variable domain in full (rest from reference TRBV25-1 and TRBJ2-3): EADIYQTPRYLVIGTGKKITLECSQTMGHDKMYWYQQDPGMELHLIHYSYGVNSTEKGDLSSESTVSRIRTEHFPLTLESARPSHTSQYLCASSPFGVDTQYFGPGTRLTVL.

The chain employs TRBV21-1 and TRBJ2-3; no DNA check was done on the table's D call, TRBD1. TRBV21-1 is described as a pseudogene. CDR3 length equals 15 residues. CDR3 in DNA: TGTGCCAGCAGCCTCTGGACAGGGCAAACAGATACGCAGTATTTT. Protein product: CASSLWTGQTDTQYF.

The chain couples TRBV27 to TRBJ2-1; 9 bases align to TRBD2. Germline trimming cut 6 bases from V and 4 bases from J; bases unmatched to any gene: 7. CDR3 length: 15 residues. CDR1 and CDR2 (germline): MNHEY, SMNVEV (reference sequence). The DNA of the CDR3 is TGTGCCAGCAGATCTAGCGGGGTGGGGTACAATGAGCAGTTCTTC. This gives the protein CASRSSGVGYNEQFF.

The rearrangement joins TRBV2 to TRBJ2-1, with a possible D match to TRBD2 (6 bases). Germline loops: CDR1 SNHLY, CDR2 FYNNEI. The CDR3 is 13 residues long. The V end was cut by 6 bases, the J end by 4 bases, with 10 bases between. As DNA, the CDR3 is TGTGCCAGCAGGTGGGGGGTGTACAATGAGCAGTTCTTC. It yields the protein CASRWGVYNEQFF.

The chain links TRBV5-4 to TRBJ2-7, with 12 bases matching TRBD2. This CDR3 spans 16 amino acids. The V and J ends lost 4 bases and 7 bases, in that order; junction bases with no gene match: 12. Germline V lookup: CDR1 SGHNT, CDR2 YYREEE (reference sequence). CDR3 sequence (DNA): TGTGCCAGCAGCGCCGCGACTAGCGGGGGCCTAGGGGAGCAGTACTTC. Protein product: CASSAATSGGLGEQYF.

V gene TRBV5-4 combines with J gene TRBJ2-3, with D unclear. The CDR3 consists of 15 residues. The V end was cut by 1 base, the J end by 3 bases, with 12 bases between. CDR1 and CDR2 from the germline V gene are SGHNT and YYREEE (reference sequence). CDR3 residues: CASSLSSLVTDTQYF. CDR3 bases: TGTGCCAGCAGCTTGAGTTCCCTAGTAACAGATACGCAGTATTTT.

A single count supports this clone. The V gene is TRBV5-1, the J gene TRBJ1-3; a weak D match, TRBD1 (6 bases). The CDR3 has 17 residues. Germline V CDR1 and CDR2: SGHRS, YFSETQ. V was cut by 0 bases and J by 0 bases, with 13 bases left in between. The CDR3 coding sequence is TGCGCCAGCAGCTTGGGGACAGTTGTTAGCTCTGGAAACACCATATATTTT. Its protein product is CASSLGTVVSSGNTIYF. The complete variable domain, with remaining parts taken from reference TRBV5-1 and TRBJ1-3, reads KAGVTQTPRYLIKTRGQQVTLSCSPISGHRSVSWYQQTPGQGLQFLFEYFSETQRNKGNFPGRFSGRQFSNSRSEMNVSTLELGDSALYLCASSLGTVVSSGNTIYFGEGSWLTVV.